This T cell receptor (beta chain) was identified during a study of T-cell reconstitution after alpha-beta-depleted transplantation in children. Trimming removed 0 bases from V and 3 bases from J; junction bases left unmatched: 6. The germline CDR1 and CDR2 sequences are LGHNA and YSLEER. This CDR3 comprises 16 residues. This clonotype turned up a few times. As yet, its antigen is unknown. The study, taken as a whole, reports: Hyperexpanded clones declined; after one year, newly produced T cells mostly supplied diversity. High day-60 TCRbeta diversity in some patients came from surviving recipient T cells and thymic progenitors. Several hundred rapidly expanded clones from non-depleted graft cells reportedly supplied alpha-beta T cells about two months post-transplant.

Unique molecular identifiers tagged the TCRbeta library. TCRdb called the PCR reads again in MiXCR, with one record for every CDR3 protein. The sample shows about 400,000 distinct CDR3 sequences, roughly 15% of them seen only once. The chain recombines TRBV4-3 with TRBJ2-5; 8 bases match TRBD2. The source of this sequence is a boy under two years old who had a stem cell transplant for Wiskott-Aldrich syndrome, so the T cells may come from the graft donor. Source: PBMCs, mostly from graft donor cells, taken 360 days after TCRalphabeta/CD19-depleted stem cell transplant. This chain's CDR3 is CASSQDTGRGEETQYF. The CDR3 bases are TGCGCCAGCAGCCAAGATACCGGGAGGGGGGAAGAGACCCAGTACTTC.